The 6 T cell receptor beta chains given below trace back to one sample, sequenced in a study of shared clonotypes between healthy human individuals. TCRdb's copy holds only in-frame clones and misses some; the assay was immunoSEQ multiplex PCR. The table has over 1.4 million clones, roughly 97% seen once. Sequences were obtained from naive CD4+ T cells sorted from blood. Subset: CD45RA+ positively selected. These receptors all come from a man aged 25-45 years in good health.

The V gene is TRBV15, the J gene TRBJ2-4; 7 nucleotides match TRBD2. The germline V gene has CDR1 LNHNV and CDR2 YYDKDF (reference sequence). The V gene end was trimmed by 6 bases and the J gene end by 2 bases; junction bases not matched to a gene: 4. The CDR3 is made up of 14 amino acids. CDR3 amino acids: CATRGRATKNIQYF. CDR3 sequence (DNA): TGTGCCACCAGGGGGAGGGCTACCAAAAACATTCAGTACTTC.

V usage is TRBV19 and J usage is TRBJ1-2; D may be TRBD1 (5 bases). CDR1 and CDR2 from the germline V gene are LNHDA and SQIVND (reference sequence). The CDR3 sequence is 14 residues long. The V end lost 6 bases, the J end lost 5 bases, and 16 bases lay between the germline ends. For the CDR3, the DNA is TGTGCCAGTAGCGTGCGGGGGTCGTATTATGGCTACACCTTC. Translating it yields CASSVRGSYYGYTF.

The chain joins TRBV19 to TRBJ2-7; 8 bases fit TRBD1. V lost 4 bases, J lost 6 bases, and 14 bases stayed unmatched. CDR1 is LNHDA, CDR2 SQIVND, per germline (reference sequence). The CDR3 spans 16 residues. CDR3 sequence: CASSTSRTGYFSEQYF. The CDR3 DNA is TGTGCCAGTAGTACCTCTCGGACAGGGTACTTCTCCGAGCAGTACTTC.

The CDR3 nucleotides read TGTGCCAGCAGTCGGGTGAATGAAAAACTGTTTTTT. This encodes CASSRVNEKLFF. The chain employs TRBV7-9 and TRBJ1-4; the D is unclear. This CDR3 region has 12 residues. The V end was cut by 6 bases, the J end by 5 bases, with 7 bases between. Germline CDR1 SEHNR, CDR2 FQNEAQ (reference sequence). Combining the CDR3 with reference TRBV7-9 and TRBJ1-4 gives the whole variable domain DTGVSQNPRHKITKRGQNVTFRCDPISEHNRLYWYRQTLGQGPEFLTYFQNEAQLEKSRLLSDRFSAERPKGSFSTLEIQRTEQGDSAMYLCASSRVNEKLFFGSGTQLSVL.

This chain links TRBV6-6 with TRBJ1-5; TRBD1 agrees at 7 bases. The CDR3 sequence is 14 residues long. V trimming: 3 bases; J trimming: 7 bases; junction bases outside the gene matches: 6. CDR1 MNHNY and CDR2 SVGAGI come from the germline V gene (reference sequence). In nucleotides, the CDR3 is TGTGCCAGCAGTTATCGAGGGGGCGGCCAGCCCCAGCATTTT. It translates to CASSYRGGGQPQHF.

This CDR3 reads CASSEVWRSGTDTQYF. CDR3 in DNA: TGTGCCAGCAGTGAAGTCTGGAGATCTGGCACAGATACGCAGTATTTT. The chain has TRBV6-1 and TRBJ2-3; D unclear. The CDR3 sequence is 16 residues long. Germline lookup yields CDR1 MNHNS and CDR2 SASEGT. The V gene lost 1 base and the J gene lost 1 base, with 12 bases spanning the gap.